Sequencing of this T cell receptor (beta chain) was carried out in a study of neurological immune-mediated disorders. Many counts were recorded for this clonotype. Libraries used 2 million unsorted PBMCs kept frozen in RNAlater. Over 170 million TCR-beta sequences (from 15-18 subjects) were yielded by each sequencing run. One entry per CDR3 protein, called by TCRdb with MiXCR from the 5' RACE reads. The table includes roughly 62,000 distinct CDR3 sequences, 4% to 6% detected once. Trimming cost V 5 bases and J 8 bases, with 15 bases left between them. This CDR3 is 14 amino acids long. The chain is built from TRBV12-3 or TRBV12-4 and TRBJ2-2, with D perhaps matching TRBD1 (5 bases). The sample consisted of PBMCs. This clonotype originated in a woman in her forties or fifties with multiple sclerosis. The CDR3 DNA follows: TGTGCCAGCAGTCGACAGTCGCAGGGAGGGGAGCTGTTTTTT. It is translated as CASSRQSQGGELFF.